These 8 T cell receptor beta chains share one sample of origin, sequenced in a study of cytomegalovirus exposure and HLA in healthy donors. PCR involved 60 Vbeta and 13 Jbeta primers. TCRdb's table, derived via immunoSEQ multiplex PCR, lists solely in-frame clones and lacks some. The data hold about 97,000 clones, with 73% observed a single time. Sequenced sample: PBMCs. The receptors shown here come from a man aged 35 to 55 in good health and CMV-seronegative.

This clone appeared once. The chain links TRBV2 to TRBJ2-5; a possible D gene is TRBD1 (6 bases). Looked up from germline, CDR1 is SNHLY and CDR2 is FYNNEI. The CDR3 contains 13 residues. The V gene lost 4 bases and the J gene lost 3 bases, with 9 bases spanning the gap. The CDR3 coding sequence is TGTGCCAGCAGTGGAACAGGGAAAGAGACCCAGTACTTC. Amino acids: CASSGTGKETQYF.

V gene TRBV27 combines with J gene TRBJ1-6; D perhaps matches TRBD1 (6 bases). This CDR3 is 16 amino acids long. The V end was cut by 2 bases, the J end by 3 bases, with 11 bases between. Looked up from germline, CDR1 is MNHEY and CDR2 is SMNVEV (reference sequence). CDR3 sequence reads: CASSLVRGNYNSPLHF. The DNA for the CDR3 is TGTGCCAGCAGTTTAGTCAGGGGCAACTATAATTCACCCCTCCACTTT.

This chain connects TRBV29-1 to TRBJ2-3; TRBD1 might be the D (6 bases). The CDR3 extends over 11 amino acids. Looked up from germline, CDR1 is SQVTM and CDR2 is ANQGSEA. The V and J ends lost 6 bases and 4 bases respectively, with 8 bases between them. The CDR3 nucleotides are TGCAGCGTCCAGGGGTCAGATACGCAGTATTTT. Encoded protein: CSVQGSDTQYF.

The chain uses TRBV4-1 and TRBJ1-5; D remains unclear. CDR3 length: 16 residues. V lost 0 bases to trimming and J lost 7 bases, with 16 bases between them. Germline lookup yields CDR1 MGHRA and CDR2 YSYEKL. The CDR3 DNA reads TGCGCCAGCAGCCAAGATGGACTCCCCGGTGGGCAGCCCCAGCATTTT. As protein: CASSQDGLPGGQPQHF.

This chain joins TRBV7-8 and TRBJ2-7; 10 bases match TRBD2. The CDR3 loop spans 16 amino acids. Trimming took 1 base from V and 4 from J; bases not matched to a gene: 7. The V gene's germline CDR1 is SGHVS and CDR2 FQNEAQ. The CDR3 is CASSLVERGGIYEQYF. CDR3 sequence (DNA): TGTGCCAGCAGCTTAGTAGAGCGGGGGGGCATTTACGAGCAGTACTTC.

The chain combines TRBV27 with TRBJ1-4, with D maybe TRBD1 (5 bases). V dropped 3 bases and J dropped 7 bases, with 12 bases sitting between them. Germline V CDR1 and CDR2: MNHEY, SMNVEV (reference sequence). This CDR3 has 14 residues. CDR3 bases: TGTGCCAGCAGTTTTGAGCAAAGGGGTGAAAAACTGTTTTTT. Its translation: CASSFEQRGEKLFF. The full variable domain, with the rest looked up from reference TRBV27 and TRBJ1-4, is EAQVTQNPRYLITVTGKKLTVTCSQNMNHEYMSWYRQDPGLGLRQIYYSMNVEVTDKGDVPEGYKVSRKEKRNFPLILESPSPNQTSLYFCASSFEQRGEKLFFGSGTQLSVL.

This clone was counted a few times. The chain employs TRBV15 and TRBJ2-3; 14 bases fit TRBD2. Germline loops: CDR1 LNHNV, CDR2 YYDKDF (reference sequence). V shed 6 bases, J shed 14 bases, and the junction held 7 bases outside the gene matches. CDR3 size: 13 residues. CDR3 sequence reads: CATREGTSGGPYF. The CDR3 DNA follows: TGTGCCACCAGAGAAGGGACTAGCGGGGGCCCGTATTTT.

The rearrangement links TRBV5-1 to TRBJ2-3; 7 nucleotides match TRBD1. Trimming cost V 2 bases and J 2 bases; bases outside gene matches: 8. This CDR3 region has 16 residues. Per germline, CDR1 SGHRS and CDR2 YFSETQ. In nucleotides, the CDR3 is TGCGCCAGCAGCTTTCTCGGACAGGCCTCCACAGATACGCAGTATTTT. Translated: CASSFLGQASTDTQYF.